This T cell receptor beta chain was sequenced during a study of CD8 T cells in ankylosing spondylitis. This clonotype appeared many times. The target antigen is unknown. Study-level points and caveats: Among TCR beta sequences, a motif of several highly homologous variants appeared characteristic of ankylosing spondylitis blood.

The CDR3 contains 14 residues. The V end lost 0 bases, the J end lost 10 bases, and 10 bases lay between the germline ends. The germline V gene encodes CDR1 MNHEY and CDR2 SVGAGI. TCRdb ran MiXCR on the 5' RACE reads and lists one entry per CDR3 protein. Here the sample spans about 90,000 distinct CDR3 sequences, about 8.1% being singletons. This chain connects TRBV6-5 to TRBJ1-6; D is ambiguous. This TCR was sampled from a male donor with ankylosing spondylitis. Source material: blood, either unsorted or a sorted T cell fraction (not recorded which). Written as DNA, the CDR3 is TGTGCCAGCAGTTACTCTGGGAGGTTGTCACCCCTCCACTTT. Translated: CASSYSGRLSPLHF.